This TCR beta chain was found in a study of cytomegalovirus exposure and HLA in healthy donors (dated by TCRdb to the late 2010s). Regarding the study in general: In an earlier analysis of roughly 500 of the donors, 276 Gb of sequence data and just under 120 million unique TCR beta sequences from about 179 million T cells were reported. An early release covering 500 to 750 HLA-typed donors comprised approximately 290 gigabases of sequencing data and tens of millions of unique TCR sequences. Of the 350 to 450 genotyped donors, 81% were placed in the genetic ancestry cluster associated with self-reported Caucasian donors. The study was designed to test whether signatures of past pathogen exposure could be identified by cataloging public T cell receptors. The study used immunosequencing to profile the T cell repertoires of approximately 650 subjects and linked those repertoires to cytomegalovirus serostatus. Besides the first cohort of around 670 subjects, a separate validation cohort made up of 120 or so different subjects was used. To predict cytomegalovirus infection status, the study brought together high-throughput TCR immunosequencing, statistical association of individual TCRs with disease status, and machine learning. A later analysis re-analyzed previously published TCR beta repertoires from roughly 690 donors and added high-resolution HLA genotyping to study TCR occurrence patterns. Rather than using new phenotypic data, the later analysis identified candidate immune exposures from TCR beta sequences and from how often those sequences occurred across donors. In an earlier analysis of roughly 540 of the donors, high-throughput TCR beta sequencing was used to judge whether each TCR beta V gene segment behaved as functional or pseudogenic. Alongside the repertoire data, information on donor age, sex, ethnicity and CMV serostatus was compiled. Genome-wide SNP genotypes for about 60% of the 666 donors were used in a later genetic analysis, which treated that subset as a discovery cohort. All discovery cohort repertoires had been generated using a single sequencing platform. HLA typing covered class I and class II loci at four-digit resolution. The number of typed donors differed by locus: about 620-630 for A, B, C, DRB1 and DQB1; 522 for DQA1; 606 for DPA1; and some 450 for DPB1. Because of strong linkage in the cohort, a few DR-DQ haplotypes were treated as single units for association and clustering. Across about 380 genotyped donors of the cohort, an average of approximately 220,000 unique TCR beta nucleotide sequences per donor were sequenced, and roughly 20% of those sequences were non-productive. Beyond this particular receptor, the publication reports: The cohort was sequenced for TCR beta chains only, and without alpha or paired-chain data the features that could be detected were limited. Most CMV-associated TCR beta chains appeared to be HLA-restricted in a later analysis, and the HLA associations seemed to be driven largely by CMV exposure. Compared with equally common non-associated chains, HLA-associated TCR beta chains in a later analysis were more clonally expanded and had lower generation probabilities. A cluster of highly shared sequence variants was judged likely to represent a technical artifact of the sequencing pipeline. An earlier analysis of around 540 of the donors showed that most TCR beta V segments appeared in productive rearrangements either about 87% or about 30% of the time, which broadly matched IMGT annotations. Approximately 18 rarely observed V segments, including chromosome 9 orphons, were excluded from the earlier analysis of approximately 500 of the donors because counts were too low. Because some donors lacked HLA typing at each locus, the association tests relied only on the typed subset. At a false discovery rate of 0.05, a later analysis linked 15,000 to 20,000 TCR beta sequences to specific HLA alleles. The only immune exposure information available for the cohort was CMV serostatus. Sequencing depth was assumed to be roughly uniform across donors in the presence/absence analyses, though that assumption may not hold. The study listed approximately 150 TCR beta chains as associated with cytomegalovirus. A later analysis reported that several top co-occurrence clusters appeared linked to parvovirus B19, influenza, CMV and Epstein-Barr virus. A later genetic analysis associated a missense DCLRE1C variant with V-gene and J-gene trimming of TCR beta chains, and an independent cohort replicated the association. Across donors, most TCR sequences were observed very rarely, whereas some public TCRs were present in many individuals. The authors suggested that the approach could potentially be extended to other disease states and immunological phenotypes. In a later analysis, the rate of TCR association differed among HLA loci, with DRB1 alleles having the most associated TCRs and HLA-C alleles having the fewest. The classifier was reported to diagnose cytomegalovirus status with high specificity and sensitivity in both the original cohort and the validation cohort. A few of the identified cytomegalovirus-associated TCR beta chains were confirmed in vitro to be specific for cytomegalovirus antigens. According to a later genetic analysis, donors in an Asian-associated ancestry cluster had fewer N-insertions in productive TCRs than the approximately 710-donor mean. Some IMGT-functional V segments, including TRBV6-2 and TRBV6-3, could not be told apart with the 87-base-pair reads, so those segments were excluded. A further reported finding was that TCR beta sequences accurately predicted the HLA-A and HLA-B alleles for most subjects in the first cohort. Correlated functional status among segregating V segments might be attributable to linkage disequilibrium, but an unknown experimental factor could not be ruled out. Assigning TCR associations to individual alleles was difficult when HLA alleles, especially DR and DQ, strongly co-occurred.

The cohort comprised under 700 healthy bone marrow donors. At the time of sampling, all cohort members were nominally healthy, though unrecorded immune exposures were likely present. The donor was CMV seronegative and was included in the group of a few hundred seronegative cohort members. Each donor provided a peripheral blood sample, and peripheral blood mononuclear cells were used for TCR beta sequencing. The Qiagen DNeasy Blood Extraction Kit was used to extract genomic DNA from the blood cell samples. CDR1 and CDR2 (PRHDT, FYEKMQ) derive from the germline V gene (reference sequence). Compared with germline, V lacks 1 base and J lacks 4 bases; bases without a gene match: 8. Taken from cysteine to phenylalanine, the CDR3 has 16 residues. Just the 48-base CDR3 DNA is kept, in frame starting at base 1. The method was the immunoSEQ multiplex PCR assay. A mixture of 60 forward primers for TCR Vbeta segments and 13 reverse primers for TCR Jbeta segments was used in the multiplex PCR. The CDR3 region of rearranged TCR beta genes was amplified from genomic DNA by a multiplex PCR assay. Amplified TCR beta libraries were sequenced as 87-base-pair reads on the Illumina HiSeq System. Per the original workflow: A later analysis tallied 70 million to 100 million unique TCR beta chains across the 650 to 750 repertoires, and around 10 million of those chains were shared by two or more donors. Raw reads were error-corrected and collapsed into unique sequences by a nearest-neighbor algorithm in which closely related sequences were merged to remove PCR and sequencing errors. CDR3 sequences were aligned to IMGT reference sequences to assign V, D and J gene segments. For a sequence to be retained, a match of at least six nucleotides was required to both a V gene segment and a J gene segment. Rearrangements were classified as productive when the CDR3 lacked stop codons and remained in frame with V and J, and all other rearrangements were classified as non-productive. Following IMGT convention, CDR3 was defined as the stretch from the second conserved V-encoded cysteine to the conserved J-encoded phenylalanine. Sequences without an unambiguous match to a single V gene segment were excluded from the earlier analysis of several hundred of the donors. In an earlier analysis of about 590 of the donors, a V segment was called functional when productive rearrangements were above 56.7%, and segregating when the standard deviation between donors exceeded 5%. A statistical classification framework was built for diagnosing cytomegalovirus status from the catalog of TCR beta chain sequences. A later analysis assigned V and J genes by comparing TCR nucleotide sequences with IMGT/GENE-DB human TR gene sequences. The TCRdist pipeline was used in a later analysis to assign CDR3 sequences and most-parsimonious VDJ recombination scenarios. In a later analysis, each TCR beta chain was defined by its CDR3 amino acid sequence together with its V-gene family, and reads without a unique V-gene family were excluded. To address suspected cross-contamination and a sequencing artifact, a later analysis removed approximately 590 highly shared, low-generation-probability nucleotide sequences. In a later analysis, a clonal expansion index was calculated for each public chain from normalized within-repertoire ranks of inferred template counts. In a later analysis, generation probabilities were computed with a VDJ recombination model fitted to out-of-frame rearrangements, and the resulting probabilities were checked against IGoR. In a later analysis, TCR-TCR, TCR-HLA and TCR-CMV co-occurrence was scored with hypergeometric tests, and a repertoire-size bias correction was applied to TCR pairs. In a later analysis, false discovery rates were estimated by permuting HLA or CMV assignments 20 times. In a later analysis, co-occurring TCRs were grouped using DBSCAN, and TCRdist sequence similarity was added for clustering within HLA-allele-positive subsets. Repertoires with fewer than 30,000 or more than 120,000 public chains were left out of co-occurrence clustering, as were a handful of repertoires with anomalous nucleotide sharing. As stored in TCRdb, this immuneACCESS dataset retains in-frame rearrangements with V and J assigned. A fraction of the clones does not appear; measured against another copy, unresolved V genes explain less than half of the discrepancy, and the remainder lacks a known reason. V and J calls and clone size are those listed in that table; D and trimming were worked out from the DNA. The sample includes some 150,000 clones, with more than 80% observed a single time. The ten largest clones capture about 0.77% of the sample.

This clone has more than one count but fewer than ten. No antigen is known for it. Base qualities are not provided; no much larger clone lies one nucleotide away. This sequence was found in a woman aged 18-30 years in good health and CMV-seronegative. The sequence joins TRBV13 to TRBJ2-7, with TRBD2 identical over 9 junction bases. The sample comprised PBMCs. CDR3 reads: CASSLDVASGEYEQYF. The sequenced DNA is TGTGCCAGCAGCTTAGATGTTGCTAGCGGGGAATACGAGCAGTACTTC.